The rows below give T cell receptor beta chains drawn from one sample of a study of early T cells in non-severe SARS-CoV-2 infection. TCRdb processed the 5' RACE reads anew with MiXCR; each CDR3 protein has one entry. The table lists over 30,000 distinct CDR3 sequences, more than 4% of them singletons. The sequenced sample consisted of whole blood. Receptor source: an adult who was a healthcare worker with PCR-confirmed SARS-CoV-2 infection or an uninfected control (not recorded which). Both conserved end residues are part of each CDR3. The order of the fields is D gene, V gene, J gene, clone size, CDR3 protein, CDR3 DNA. A D gene is named only where the DNA matches it firmly. Some rows have no size entry. The others give once, few or many, or a class for an expanded clone.

D: .
V: TRBV6-4
J: TRBJ2-1
size: .
CDR3: CASKNIGARYNEQFF
DNA: TGTGCCAGCAAAAACATTGGCGCGAGATACAATGAGCAGTTCTTC

D: .
V: TRBV5-6
J: TRBJ1-1
size: many
CDR3: CASSSLGGFRDTEAFF
DNA: TGTGCCAGCAGCTCCCTTGGGGGTTTCAGAGACACTGAAGCTTTCTTT

D: TRBD2
V: TRBV6-4
J: TRBJ2-3
size: many
CDR3: CASSDESASGSGTQYF
DNA: TGTGCCAGCAGTGACGAGTCGGCTAGCGGGAGTGGTACGCAGTATTTT

D: TRBD1
V: TRBV6-5
J: TRBJ1-6
size: many
CDR3: CASSYSQQGAGSPLHF
DNA: TGTGCCAGCAGTTACTCGCAACAGGGGGCTGGCTCACCCCTCCACTTT

D: .
V: TRBV29-1
J: TRBJ1-2
size: many
CDR3: CSDQTGRLPNYGYTF
DNA: TGCAGCGACCAGACAGGCAGGCTCCCTAACTATGGCTACACCTTC

D: TRBD1
V: TRBV7-8
J: TRBJ1-1
size: few
CDR3: CASSPSRLGQGNTEAFF
DNA: TGTGCCAGCAGCCCCTCCCGGTTGGGACAGGGGAACACTGAAGCTTTCTTT

D: .
V: TRBV27
J: TRBJ1-5
size: many
CDR3: CASRGLTGSNQPQHF
DNA: TGTGCCAGCAGGGGACTCACGGGAAGCAATCAGCCCCAGCATTTT

D: .
V: TRBV27
J: TRBJ1-2
size: many
CDR3: CASSARSINYGYTF
DNA: TGTGCCAGCAGTGCCCGATCAATAAACTATGGCTACACCTTC

D: .
V: TRBV5-1
J: TRBJ2-7
size: many
CDR3: CASSSVGGASYEQYF
DNA: TGCGCCAGCAGCTCCGTCGGCGGAGCCAGCTACGAGCAGTACTTC

D: .
V: TRBV29-1
J: TRBJ2-3
size: medium-sized
CDR3: CSVVRGLADTQYF
DNA: TGCAGCGTTGTTAGGGGGTTGGCAGATACGCAGTATTTT